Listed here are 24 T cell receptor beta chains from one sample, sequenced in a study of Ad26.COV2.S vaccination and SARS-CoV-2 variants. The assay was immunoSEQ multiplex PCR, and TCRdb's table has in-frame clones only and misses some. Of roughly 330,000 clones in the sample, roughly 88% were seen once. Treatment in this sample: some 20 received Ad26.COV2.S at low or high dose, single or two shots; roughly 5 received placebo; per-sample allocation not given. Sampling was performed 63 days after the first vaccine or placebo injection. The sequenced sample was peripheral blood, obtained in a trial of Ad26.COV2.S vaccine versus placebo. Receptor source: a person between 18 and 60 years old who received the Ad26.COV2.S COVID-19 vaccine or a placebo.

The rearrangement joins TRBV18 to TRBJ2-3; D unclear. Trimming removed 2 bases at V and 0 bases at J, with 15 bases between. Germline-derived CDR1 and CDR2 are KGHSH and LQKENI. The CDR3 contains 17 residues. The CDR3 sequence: CASSPYRANPSTDTQYF. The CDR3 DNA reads TGTGCCAGCTCACCATACCGCGCAAATCCTAGCACAGATACGCAGTATTTT.

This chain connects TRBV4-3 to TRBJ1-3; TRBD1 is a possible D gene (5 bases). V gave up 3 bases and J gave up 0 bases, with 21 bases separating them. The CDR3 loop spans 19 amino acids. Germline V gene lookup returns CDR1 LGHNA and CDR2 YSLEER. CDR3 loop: CASSQDELEGTDSGNTIYF. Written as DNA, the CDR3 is TGCGCCAGCAGCCAGGACGAGTTGGAAGGGACTGACTCTGGAAACACCATATATTTT.

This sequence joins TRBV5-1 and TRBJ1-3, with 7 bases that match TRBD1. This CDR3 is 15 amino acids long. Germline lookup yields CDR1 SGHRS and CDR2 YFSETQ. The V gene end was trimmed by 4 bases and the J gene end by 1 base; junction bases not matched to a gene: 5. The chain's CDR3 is CASSPTGQSGNTIYF. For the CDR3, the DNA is TGCGCCAGCAGCCCGACAGGGCAGTCTGGAAACACCATATATTTT.

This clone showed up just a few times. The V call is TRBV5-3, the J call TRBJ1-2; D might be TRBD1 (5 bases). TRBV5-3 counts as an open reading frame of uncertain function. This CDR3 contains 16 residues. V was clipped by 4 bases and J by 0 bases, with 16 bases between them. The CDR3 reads CARSQRQTPTNYGYTF. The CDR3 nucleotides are TGTGCCAGAAGCCAGAGACAGACCCCTACTAACTATGGCTACACCTTC.

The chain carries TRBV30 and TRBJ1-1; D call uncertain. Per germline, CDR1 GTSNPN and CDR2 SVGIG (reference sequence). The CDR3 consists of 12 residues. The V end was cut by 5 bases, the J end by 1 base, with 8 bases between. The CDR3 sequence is CAWARQNTEAFF. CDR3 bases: TGTGCCTGGGCGAGACAGAACACTGAAGCTTTCTTT.

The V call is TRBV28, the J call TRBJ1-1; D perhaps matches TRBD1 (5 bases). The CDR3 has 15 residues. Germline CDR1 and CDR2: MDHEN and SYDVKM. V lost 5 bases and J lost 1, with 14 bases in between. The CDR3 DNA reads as TGTGCCAGCAGTCCCCACCCGACAGCGAACACTGAAGCTTTCTTT. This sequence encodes CASSPHPTANTEAFF.

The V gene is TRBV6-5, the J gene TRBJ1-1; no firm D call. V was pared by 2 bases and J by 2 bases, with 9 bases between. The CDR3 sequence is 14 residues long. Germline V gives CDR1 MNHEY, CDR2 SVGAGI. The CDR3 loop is CASSYVQSNTEAFF. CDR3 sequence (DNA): TGTGCCAGCAGTTACGTTCAAAGTAACACTGAAGCTTTCTTT.

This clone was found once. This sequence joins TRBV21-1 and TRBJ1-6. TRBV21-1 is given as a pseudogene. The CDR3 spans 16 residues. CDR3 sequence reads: CASSVMDRAGGSPLHF. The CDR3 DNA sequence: TGTGCCAGCAGCGTTATGGACAGAGCGGGCGGTTCACCCCTCCACTTT.

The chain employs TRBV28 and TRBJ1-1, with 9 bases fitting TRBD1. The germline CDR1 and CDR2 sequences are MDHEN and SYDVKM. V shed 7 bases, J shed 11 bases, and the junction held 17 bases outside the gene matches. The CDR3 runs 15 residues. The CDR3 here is CASTRDRGTQFRAFF. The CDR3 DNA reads TGTGCCAGCACAAGAGACAGGGGGACCCAATTTCGGGCTTTCTTT.

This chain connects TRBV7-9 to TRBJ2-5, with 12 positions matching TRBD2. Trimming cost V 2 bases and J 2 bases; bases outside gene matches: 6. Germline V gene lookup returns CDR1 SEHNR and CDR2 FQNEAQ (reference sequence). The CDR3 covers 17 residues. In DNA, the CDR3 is TGTGCCAGCAGCTTACCGGGCGGACTAGCGGGACAAGAGACCCAGTACTTC. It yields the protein CASSLPGGLAGQETQYF.

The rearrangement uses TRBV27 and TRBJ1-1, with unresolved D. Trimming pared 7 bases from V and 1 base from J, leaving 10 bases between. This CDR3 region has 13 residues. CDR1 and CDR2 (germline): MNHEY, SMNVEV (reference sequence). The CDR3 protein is CASTRTGNTEAFF. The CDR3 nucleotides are TGTGCCAGCACACGGACGGGGAACACTGAAGCTTTCTTT.

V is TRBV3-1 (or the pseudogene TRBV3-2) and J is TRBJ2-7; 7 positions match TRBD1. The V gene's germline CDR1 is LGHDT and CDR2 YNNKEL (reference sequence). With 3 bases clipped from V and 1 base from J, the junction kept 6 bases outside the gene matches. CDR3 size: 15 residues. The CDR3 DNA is TGTGCCAGCAGCCAGGAAGACAGGGCGTCCTACGAGCAGTACTTC. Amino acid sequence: CASSQEDRASYEQYF.

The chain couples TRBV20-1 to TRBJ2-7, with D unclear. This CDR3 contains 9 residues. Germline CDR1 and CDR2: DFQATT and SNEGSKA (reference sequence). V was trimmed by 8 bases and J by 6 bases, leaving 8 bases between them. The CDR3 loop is CSPRCEQYF. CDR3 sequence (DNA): TGCAGTCCCAGGTGCGAGCAGTACTTC.

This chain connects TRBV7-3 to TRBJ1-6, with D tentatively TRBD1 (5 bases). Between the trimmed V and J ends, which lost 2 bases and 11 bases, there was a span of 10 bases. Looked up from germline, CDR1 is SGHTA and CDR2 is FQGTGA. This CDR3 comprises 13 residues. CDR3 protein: CASSLFEGTPLHF. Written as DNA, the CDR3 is TGTGCCAGCAGCTTATTTGAGGGGACACCCCTCCACTTT.

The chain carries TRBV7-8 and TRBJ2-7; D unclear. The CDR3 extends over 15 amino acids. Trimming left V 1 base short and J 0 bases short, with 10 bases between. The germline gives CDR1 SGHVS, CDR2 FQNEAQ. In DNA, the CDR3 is TGTGCCAGCAGCTTAGAAGCAGCGTACTCCTACGAGCAGTACTTC. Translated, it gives CASSLEAAYSYEQYF.

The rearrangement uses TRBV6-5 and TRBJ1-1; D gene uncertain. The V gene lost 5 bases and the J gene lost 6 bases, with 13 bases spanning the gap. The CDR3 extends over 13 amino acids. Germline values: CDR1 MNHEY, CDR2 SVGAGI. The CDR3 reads CASSSNRVSEAFF. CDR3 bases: TGTGCCAGCAGTAGTAACCGGGTCTCTGAAGCTTTCTTT.

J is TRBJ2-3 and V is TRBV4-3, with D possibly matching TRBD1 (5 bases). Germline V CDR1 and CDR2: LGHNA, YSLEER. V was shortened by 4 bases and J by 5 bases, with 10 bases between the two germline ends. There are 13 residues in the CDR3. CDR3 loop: CASSLTRVDTQYF. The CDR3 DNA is TGCGCCAGCAGCCTTACCAGGGTAGATACGCAGTATTTT.

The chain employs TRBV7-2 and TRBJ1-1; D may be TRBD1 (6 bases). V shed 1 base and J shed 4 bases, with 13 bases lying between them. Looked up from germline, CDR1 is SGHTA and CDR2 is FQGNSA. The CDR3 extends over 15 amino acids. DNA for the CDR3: TGTGCCAGCAGCTTAGTAGCAGGGGTAGGCACTGAAGCTTTCTTT. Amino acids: CASSLVAGVGTEAFF.

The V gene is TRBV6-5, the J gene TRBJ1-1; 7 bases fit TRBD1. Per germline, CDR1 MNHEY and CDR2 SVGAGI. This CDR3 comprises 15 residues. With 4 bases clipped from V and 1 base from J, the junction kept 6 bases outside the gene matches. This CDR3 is CASSSSGTANTEAFF. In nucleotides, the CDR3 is TGTGCCAGCAGTTCATCCGGGACAGCGAACACTGAAGCTTTCTTT.

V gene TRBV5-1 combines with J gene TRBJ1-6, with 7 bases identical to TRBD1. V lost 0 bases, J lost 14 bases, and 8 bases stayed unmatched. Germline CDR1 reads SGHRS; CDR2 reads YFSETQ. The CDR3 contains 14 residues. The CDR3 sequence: CASSLGWTGSALHF. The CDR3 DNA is TGCGCCAGCAGCTTGGGGTGGACAGGTTCGGCCCTCCACTTT.

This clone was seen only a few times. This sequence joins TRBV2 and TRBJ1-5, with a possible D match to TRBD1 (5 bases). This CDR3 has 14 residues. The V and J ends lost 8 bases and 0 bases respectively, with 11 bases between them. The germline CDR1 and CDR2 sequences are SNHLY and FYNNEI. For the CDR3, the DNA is TGTGCCAGCGGGGGGGAGCATAGCAATCAGCCCCAGCATTTT. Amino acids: CASGGEHSNQPQHF.

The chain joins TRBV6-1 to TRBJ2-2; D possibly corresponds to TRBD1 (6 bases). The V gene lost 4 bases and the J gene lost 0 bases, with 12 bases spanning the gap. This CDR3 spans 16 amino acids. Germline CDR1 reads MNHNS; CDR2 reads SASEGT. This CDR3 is CASSAQGSTNTGELFF. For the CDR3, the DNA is TGTGCCAGCAGTGCCCAGGGGAGTACGAACACCGGGGAGCTGTTTTTT.

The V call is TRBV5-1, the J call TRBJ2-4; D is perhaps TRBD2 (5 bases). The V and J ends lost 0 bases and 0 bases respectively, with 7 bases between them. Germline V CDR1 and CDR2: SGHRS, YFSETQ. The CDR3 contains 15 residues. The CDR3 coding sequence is TGCGCCAGCAGCTTGGGGACTCAAGCCAAAAACATTCAGTACTTC. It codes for CASSLGTQAKNIQYF.

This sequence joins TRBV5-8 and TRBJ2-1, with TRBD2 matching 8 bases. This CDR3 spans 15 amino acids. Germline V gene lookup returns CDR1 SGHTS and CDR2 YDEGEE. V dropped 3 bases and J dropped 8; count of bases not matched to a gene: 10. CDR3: CASSWAGTSGDEQFF. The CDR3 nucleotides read TGTGCCAGCAGCTGGGCCGGGACTAGTGGCGATGAGCAGTTCTTC.